Detailed here is one T cell receptor (beta chain). What it recognizes is unknown. The data stem from a study of T cell responses to AZD1222 COVID-19 vaccine. Study-wide points: A mostly white British donor set with more females was recruited, and clonal diversity was possibly underestimated. Spike-specific TCR breadth and depth both grew after two AZD1222 doses.

TCRdb's copy holds only in-frame clones and misses some; the assay was immunoSEQ multiplex PCR. The sample comprises more than 110,000 clones, more than 90% of which are singletons, and 2.5% to 4% rests with the top ten. The starting material was peripheral blood, obtained on day 0 of AZD1222 vaccination. The TCR was taken from an adult in good health.

The CDR3 here is CASSLRTGRYTF. The CDR3 DNA follows: TGTGCCAGCAGTTTACGGACAGGCCGCTACACCTTC. V is TRBV28 and J is TRBJ1-2, with TRBD1 matching 7 bases. CDR1 is MDHEN, CDR2 SYDVKM, per germline. V trimming: 2 bases; J trimming: 9 bases; junction bases outside the gene matches: 3. The CDR3 consists of 12 residues.